This record looks at one TCR beta chain sequence and its context. Its antigen remains unknown. An end of the junction differs from the germline gene, which may be a read error. No fewer than 7 million PBMCs went into each sample. This CDR3 comprises 14 residues. These data originate in a study of blood T cells in healthy people across ages. The second PCR ran roughly 6 to 12 cycles with a sample-barcoded 5' primer and J-beta primers. A tag from a template-switch adaptor with 12 random nucleotides marked each cDNA molecule. TCRdb redid the calling of the 5' RACE reads with MiXCR, one entry per CDR3 protein. The sample carries about 780,000 distinct CDR3 sequences, 35% to 60% recorded once. Whole-study results and caveats: Without sorted subsets, naive and antigen-experienced compartments could not be conclusively compared. TCR beta diversity, measured per million T cells, fell in a roughly linear way with age.

This clonotype was sampled from an elderly man in good health. This chain uses TRBV12-3 or TRBV12-4 with TRBJ2-7; 12 bases are a match to TRBD2. The sample was blood. The CDR3 region is CASSVASGRGEQYF. The CDR3 coding sequence is TGTGCCAGCAGTGTAGCTAGCGGGAGGGGCGAGCAGTACTTC.